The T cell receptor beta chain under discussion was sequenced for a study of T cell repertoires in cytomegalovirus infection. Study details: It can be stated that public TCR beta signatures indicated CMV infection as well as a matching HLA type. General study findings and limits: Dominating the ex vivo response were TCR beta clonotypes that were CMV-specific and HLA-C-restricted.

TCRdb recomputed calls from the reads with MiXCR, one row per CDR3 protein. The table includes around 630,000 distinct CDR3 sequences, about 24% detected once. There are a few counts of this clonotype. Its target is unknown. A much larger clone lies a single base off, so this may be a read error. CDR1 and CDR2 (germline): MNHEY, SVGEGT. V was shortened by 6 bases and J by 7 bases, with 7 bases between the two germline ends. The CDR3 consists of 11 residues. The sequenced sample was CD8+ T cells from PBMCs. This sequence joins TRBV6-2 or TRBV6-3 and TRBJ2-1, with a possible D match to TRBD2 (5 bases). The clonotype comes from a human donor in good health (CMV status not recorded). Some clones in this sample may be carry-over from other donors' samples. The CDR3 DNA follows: TGTGCCAGCAGCTGGAGGAATGAGCAGTTCTTC. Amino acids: CASSWRNEQFF.